The present entry profiles one TCR beta chain with its context. Mismatch with germline at one junction end may stem from a read error. Other DNA variants within this sample encode the same CDR3. This entry belongs to a study of cytomegalovirus exposure and HLA in healthy donors. CDR1 is SNHLY and CDR2 is FYNNEI in the germline V gene. This CDR3 has 14 residues. PCR was performed using 60 Vbeta and 13 Jbeta primers. The protocol was immunoSEQ multiplex PCR, while the TCRdb copy is restricted to in-frame clones and leaves out a portion. The table records about 200,000 clones, roughly 85% of them present only once.

The chain uses TRBV2 and TRBJ2-7; 7 bases align to TRBD2. The TCR sequence derives from a woman in her 50s in good health and CMV-seronegative. Sequencing input: PBMCs. The CDR3 nucleotides are TGCGCCAGCAGTGGGGGGACGGGAGGCTACGAGCAGTACTTC. Its translation: CASSGGTGGYEQYF. Complete variable domain (other parts from reference TRBV2 and TRBJ2-7): EPEVTQTPSHQVTQMGQEVILRCVPISNHLYFYWYRQILGQKVEFLVSFYNNEISEKSEIFDDQFSVERPDGSNFTLKIRSTKLEDSAMYFCASSGGTGGYEQYFGPGTRLTVT.